Below are 28 T cell receptor beta chains sequenced from a single sample in a study of T cell responses to AZD1222 COVID-19 vaccine. Profiled with immunoSEQ multiplex PCR; TCRdb holds only in-frame clones, not every one. The sample lists approximately 110,000 clones, roughly nine tenths occurring once. Specimen: peripheral blood, collected on day 0 of AZD1222 vaccination. All receptors come from an adult in good health.

This clone was seen a single time. The chain recombines TRBV2 with TRBJ1-2; 10 nucleotides align to TRBD1. This CDR3 comprises 13 residues. CDR1 is SNHLY and CDR2 is FYNNEI in the germline V gene. The V segment lost 4 bases and the J segment 10 bases; nucleotides outside the gene matches: 6. The CDR3 DNA sequence: TGTGCCAGCAGTGGCCGGGACAGGGGAATCTACACCTTC. Translation: CASSGRDRGIYTF.

The chain employs TRBV6-5 and TRBJ2-5; TRBD1 matches at 12 bases. The CDR3 loop spans 15 amino acids. Germline CDR1 is MNHEY and CDR2 is SVGAGI. Trimming at V came to 6 bases and at J to 5 bases, leaving 7 bases not matched to a gene. Written as DNA, the CDR3 is TGTGCCAGCAGATTTACCGGGACAGGGGGCGAGACCCAGTACTTC. This sequence encodes CASRFTGTGGETQYF.

CDR3 coding DNA: TGTGCCAGCATTAGACTCGGTTCTAACTATGGCTACACCTTC. It yields the protein CASIRLGSNYGYTF. The V gene is TRBV6-5, the J gene TRBJ1-2, with D unresolved. Deletions cut 7 bases from V and 0 bases from J, with 12 bases between. The germline CDR1 and CDR2 sequences are MNHEY and SVGAGI. The CDR3 contains 14 residues.

The chain employs TRBV21-1 and TRBJ2-3; the table's D call, TRBD2, was not checked against the DNA. TRBV21-1 is a pseudogene locus. The CDR3 extends over 18 amino acids. The CDR3 region is CASSPPWPGLAGGDTQYF. Written as DNA, the CDR3 is TGTGCCAGCAGCCCCCCCTGGCCGGGACTAGCGGGCGGGGATACGCAGTATTTT.

The gene calls are TRBV6-5 and TRBJ1-5; D gene unclear. V was pared by 11 bases and J by 3 bases, with 11 bases between. Per germline, CDR1 MNHEY and CDR2 SVGAGI. The CDR3 sequence is 12 residues long. The chain's CDR3 is CAVSGPNQPQHF. The CDR3 nucleotides read TGTGCCGTTTCGGGCCCCAATCAGCCCCAGCATTTT.

The V call is TRBV27, the J call TRBJ1-6; D may be TRBD1 (5 bases). This CDR3 is built from 16 residues. The V and J ends lost 7 bases and 0 bases respectively, with 13 bases between them. Germline V gene data show CDR1 as MNHEY and CDR2 as SMNVEV (reference sequence). This CDR3 is CASTGRRGSYNSPLHF. The CDR3 nucleotides are TGTGCCAGCACAGGGCGCCGGGGCTCCTATAATTCACCCCTCCACTTT.

The CDR3 DNA follows: TGTGCCAGCAGTTACGGGACGGGGGGAGAGACCCAGTACTTC. It yields the protein CASSYGTGGETQYF. The V gene is TRBV6-5, the J gene TRBJ2-5, with 7 bases that match TRBD2. V gave up 2 bases and J gave up 4 bases; unmatched junction bases: 4. This CDR3 is 14 amino acids long. The germline gives CDR1 MNHEY, CDR2 SVGAGI.

J is TRBJ2-7 and V is TRBV2; D uncertain. The CDR3 loop spans 14 amino acids. From germline, CDR1 is SNHLY and CDR2 FYNNEI. Deletions cut 1 base from V and 1 base from J, with 8 bases between. CDR3 sequence (DNA): TGTGCCAGCAGTGAAGGCGCAGCATCCTACGAGCAGTACTTC. It translates to CASSEGAASYEQYF.

This clone was picked up a small number of times. The CDR3 nucleotides are TGCAGCGTTGTTCGGGGGCCGGAAGATACGCAGTATTTT. Its protein product is CSVVRGPEDTQYF. The J gene is TRBJ2-3, the V gene TRBV29-1; either TRBD1 or TRBD2 may supply D (6 bases each). The length of the CDR3 is 13 residues. Germline V CDR1 and CDR2: SQVTM, ANQGSEA. V was pared by 4 bases and J by 5 bases, with 13 bases between.

This clone came up once. Here the CDR3 DNA reads TGTGCCAGCAGCGTCGGTTGGGGGCAGGCTAATGAAAAACTGTTTTTT. Translation: CASSVGWGQANEKLFF. The chain employs TRBV5-6 and TRBJ1-4; maybe TRBD1 (6 bases). The CDR3 length is 16 residues. Trimming cost V 4 bases and J 3 bases, with 16 bases left between them. CDR1 and CDR2 from the germline V gene are SGHDT and YYEEEE.

This clone appeared a single time. The chain is built from TRBV15 and TRBJ1-5; 8 bases are shared with TRBD1. V lost 3 bases, J lost 0 bases, and 1 base stayed unmatched. Germline values: CDR1 LNHNV, CDR2 YYDKDF (reference sequence). The CDR3 has 15 amino acids. The CDR3 protein is CATSRDRASNQPQHF. CDR3 in DNA: TGTGCCACCAGCAGGGACAGGGCTAGCAATCAGCCCCAGCATTTT.

This sequence joins TRBV7-9 and TRBJ1-1, with 8 bases that match TRBD1. The V gene's germline CDR1 is SEHNR and CDR2 FQNEAQ (reference sequence). This CDR3 spans 16 amino acids. Losses at the gene ends were 5 bases for V and 5 bases for J; bases not matched to a gene: 13. DNA for the CDR3: TGTGCCAGCAGCGCCGGGACAGGAGGTGGAAGGACTGAAGCTTTCTTT. The encoded protein is CASSAGTGGGRTEAFF.

This rearrangement joins TRBV5-5 to TRBJ1-2; the D gene is possibly TRBD1 (5 bases). The germline V and J ends were trimmed by 4 bases and 5 bases, with 12 bases remaining between them. The CDR3 is made up of 13 amino acids. Germline-derived CDR1 and CDR2 are SGHKS and YYEKEE (reference sequence). CDR3 sequence (DNA): TGTGCCAGCAGCCCGACAGTTGTGTATGGCTACACCTTC. This codes for CASSPTVVYGYTF.

The chain couples TRBV10-1 to TRBJ1-1; D gene uncertain. There are 13 residues in the CDR3. V was cut by 3 bases and J by 2 bases, with 7 bases left in between. The germline V gene has CDR1 WNHNN and CDR2 SYGVQD (reference sequence). CDR3: CASSEQINTEAFF. The CDR3 DNA sequence: TGCGCCAGCAGTGAACAGATAAACACTGAAGCTTTCTTT.

The chain couples TRBV19 to TRBJ2-1; possible D gene TRBD2, 6 bases. CDR3 length: 11 amino acids. V shed 4 bases and J shed 9 bases, with 7 bases lying between them. Germline V gene lookup returns CDR1 LNHDA and CDR2 SQIVND (reference sequence). CDR3 nucleotide sequence: TGTGCCAGTAGTAGGGGGGTTGAGCAGTTCTTC. Translated, it gives CASSRGVEQFF.

The rearrangement uses TRBV6-2 or TRBV6-3 and TRBJ1-2, with no clear D. The CDR3 extends over 15 amino acids. The germline V gene encodes CDR1 MNHEY and CDR2 SVGEGT. Trimming left V 6 bases short and J 5 bases short, with 19 bases between. The CDR3 bases are TGTGCCAGCAGCCATCCCCCTAGCGCGATATATGGCTACACCTTC. This codes for CASSHPPSAIYGYTF.

The chain is built from TRBV19 and TRBJ1-5; 8 nucleotides match TRBD1. The CDR3 consists of 15 residues. Germline V gives CDR1 LNHDA, CDR2 SQIVND (reference sequence). After removal of 4 bases from V and 1 base from J, the junction contained 3 bases not matched to a gene. CDR3: CASSTRTGSNQPQHF. Written as DNA, the CDR3 is TGTGCCAGTAGTACCCGGACAGGGAGCAATCAGCCCCAGCATTTT.

The rearrangement links TRBV5-4 to TRBJ1-1, with TRBD1 matching 8 bases. Germline CDR1 is SGHNT and CDR2 is YYREEE (reference sequence). V was clipped by 3 bases and J by 2 bases; unmatched bases: 9. CDR3 length: 16 amino acids. CDR3 DNA: TGTGCCAGCAGCTGGGGGGACAGGCGCGGAAACACTGAAGCTTTCTTT. This translates into CASSWGDRRGNTEAFF.

The table lists this clone with a count of one. The rearrangement joins TRBV30 to TRBJ1-1; no clear D. V was trimmed by 2 bases and J by 4 bases, leaving 14 bases between them. This CDR3 has 14 amino acids. Germline CDR1 reads GTSNPN; CDR2 reads SVGIG (reference sequence). The CDR3 sequence is CAWSKLAPGTEAFF. The DNA of the CDR3 is TGTGCCTGGAGTAAGTTGGCCCCAGGCACTGAAGCTTTCTTT.

The gene calls are TRBV7-6 and TRBJ1-4, with 7 bases identical to TRBD1. Germline-derived CDR1 and CDR2 are SGHVS and FNYEAQ. V gave up 1 base and J gave up 8 bases; unmatched junction bases: 4. The CDR3 has 14 residues. The CDR3 DNA is TGTGCCAGCAGCTTAGGAGGGGGCGGCGAAAAACTGTTTTTT. Its protein product is CASSLGGGGEKLFF.

The rearrangement uses TRBV6-6 and TRBJ1-3, with D uncertain. Germline CDR1 is MNHNY and CDR2 is SVGAGI (reference sequence). CDR3 length equals 13 residues. V lost 7 bases, J lost 2 bases, and 9 bases lay in between. CDR3 bases: TGTGCCAGCACCCCGGGAACTGGAAACACCATATATTTT. It is translated as CASTPGTGNTIYF.

The chain employs TRBV4-2 and TRBJ1-4; D is ambiguous. Germline CDR1 is LGHNA and CDR2 is YNFKEQ. The V end was cut by 0 bases, the J end by 12 bases, with 14 bases between. The CDR3 has 14 residues. CDR3 in amino acids: CASSQDLGSLELFF. CDR3 nucleotides: TGTGCCAGCAGCCAAGACCTCGGGAGTTTGGAACTGTTTTTT.

The rearrangement uses TRBV7-2 and TRBJ1-2; D unclear. The CDR3 has 15 amino acids. V dropped 7 bases and J dropped 8 bases, with 23 bases sitting between them. Germline assignment: CDR1 SGHTA and CDR2 FQGNSA. The CDR3, as DNA: TGTGCCAGCACCCTCGCAGGAGGAGTTACCTACGGCTACACCTTC. It yields the protein CASTLAGGVTYGYTF.

This CDR3 is CASSQSRDGGREQYF. CDR3 DNA: TGTGCCAGCAGCCAGTCCCGGGACGGCGGGAGGGAGCAGTACTTC. The chain joins TRBV3-1 (or the pseudogene TRBV3-2) to TRBJ2-7; 8 bases are shared with TRBD2. The V gene's germline CDR1 is LGHDT and CDR2 YNNKEL (reference sequence). V shed 3 bases, J shed 7 bases, and the junction held 11 bases outside the gene matches. This CDR3 has 15 residues.

The chain employs TRBV4-3 and TRBJ2-7, with TRBD2 as a possible D gene (6 bases). The CDR3 has 14 residues. Germline CDR1 reads LGHNA; CDR2 reads YSLEER. V shed 4 bases and J shed 5 bases, with 15 bases lying between them. The CDR3, as DNA: TGCGCCAGCAGCCCCGTGGAGGGAATGGACGAGCAGTACTTC. Its translation is CASSPVEGMDEQYF.

V is TRBV6-5 and J is TRBJ1-1, with no clear D. This CDR3 has 13 residues. Germline V lookup: CDR1 MNHEY, CDR2 SVGAGI. The germline V and J ends were trimmed by 0 bases and 1 base, with 3 bases remaining between them. The CDR3 bases are TGTGCCAGCAGTTACTCGTGGAACACTGAAGCTTTCTTT. This gives the protein CASSYSWNTEAFF.

The rearrangement links TRBV2 to TRBJ1-5; tentatively, D is TRBD1 (5 bases). Trimming removed 8 bases at V and 0 bases at J, with 11 bases between. The CDR3 spans 14 residues. The germline V gene has CDR1 SNHLY and CDR2 FYNNEI. As DNA, the CDR3 is TGTGCCAGCGGGGGGATCTATAGCAATCAGCCCCAGCATTTT. This translates into CASGGIYSNQPQHF.

The chain combines TRBV7-9 with TRBJ1-5; no clear D gene. Per germline, CDR1 SEHNR and CDR2 FQNEAQ (reference sequence). This CDR3 region has 14 residues. The ends were cut back, 0 bases at V and 0 bases at J, with 3 bases in the middle. DNA of the CDR3: TGTGCCAGCAGCTTAGCTGGTAGCAATCAGCCCCAGCATTTT. Translating it yields CASSLAGSNQPQHF.